Listed below are T cell receptor beta chains from one sample, sequenced in a study of OX40 agonist ivuxolimab in advanced cancers. Clones were read by immunoSEQ multiplex PCR, and TCRdb kept only the in-frame ones, dropping some. The sample contains around 71,000 clones, around 78% of which appear only once. This sample comprised CD4+ or CD8+ T cells sorted from blood, obtained in a trial of the OX40 agonist ivuxolimab. All receptors derive from an adult with an advanced solid tumor such as melanoma, head and neck, liver or kidney cancer. The CDR3 runs from the conserved cysteine through the conserved F or W. The D gene is left open where the match is weak. Some rows mark clone size as missing; the rest say once, few, many or name a class of expanded clone.

D	J	size	V	DNA	CDR3
NA	TRBJ2-7	NA	TRBV11-3	TGTGCCAGCAGCTTGGACGGTTTCTACGAGCAGTACTTC	CASSLDGFYEQYF
NA	TRBJ1-6	few	TRBV18	TGTGCCAGCTCAAGGGCGGGCTCTCGGAATTCACCCCTCCACTTT	CASSRAGSRNSPLHF
TRBD2	TRBJ2-3	NA	TRBV7-9	TGTGCCAGCACTAGCGGGGGTAGCACAGATACGCAGTATTTT	CASTSGGSTDTQYF
TRBD2	TRBJ2-7	NA	TRBV5-1	TGCGCCAGCAGCTTGGCCGGCGGGAGGGCCTCCGAGCAGTACTTC	CASSLAGGRASEQYF
NA	TRBJ2-1	few	TRBV19	TGTGCCAGTAGTATTGGACAGAACAATGAGCAGTTCTTC	CASSIGQNNEQFF
NA	TRBJ2-3	NA	TRBV5-1	TGCGCCAGCAGCCTCGGGACTCCCACAGATACGCAGTATTTT	CASSLGTPTDTQYF
NA	TRBJ2-7	once	TRBV28	TGTGCCAGCAGAGCCCCCGGCGCTCCCTACGAGCAGTACTTC	CASRAPGAPYEQYF
NA	TRBJ1-3	NA	TRBV28	TGTGCCAGCACCGCGGAACTCTCTGGAAACACCATATATTTT	CASTAELSGNTIYF
NA	TRBJ2-5	few	TRBV5-1	TGCGCCAGCAAAATGGGGTATTCTTCAGGGGAGACCCAGTACTTC	CASKMGYSSGETQYF
NA	TRBJ1-5	NA	TRBV2	TGTGCCAGCAGTGGGGGAGGGGGTCGCAATCAGCCCCAGCATTTT	CASSGGGGRNQPQHF